Listed here are 3 T cell receptor beta chains from one sample, sequenced in a study of T cell changes during pregnancy in multiple sclerosis. Repertoires were generated with immunoSEQ multiplex PCR, while TCRdb's copy carries only in-frame clones and drops some. This sample has fewer than 40,000 clones; roughly 90% occur once, and the top ten carry roughly 0.45%. The sample in question was CD4+ T cells from peripheral blood mononuclear cells, obtained in the second trimester of pregnancy. These receptors came from a female donor in good health, enrolled as a control in a pregnancy study.

The gene calls are TRBV18 and TRBJ2-1, with 10 nucleotides matching TRBD2. The CDR3 is 13 residues long. The germline gives CDR1 KGHSH, CDR2 LQKENI. With V trimmed by 3 bases and J by 9 bases, 2 bases remained unmatched. Written as DNA, the CDR3 is TGTGCCAGCTCACCGGGACTAGCGCCTGAGCAGTTCTTC. Amino acid sequence: CASSPGLAPEQFF.

V gene TRBV11-2 combines with J gene TRBJ2-7, with 8 bases matching TRBD2. The CDR3 runs to 16 residues. Trimming at V came to 5 bases and at J to 3 bases, leaving 12 bases not matched to a gene. Germline-derived CDR1 and CDR2 are SGHAT and FQNNGV. CDR3 nucleotides: TGTGCCAGCAGCGGGGGGACGGGAGGGCTTATCTACGAGCAGTACTTC. The encoded protein is CASSGGTGGLIYEQYF.

This chain links TRBV7-7 with TRBJ2-1, with no clear D. The CDR3 extends over 14 amino acids. Trimming took 0 bases from V and 5 from J, leaving 8 bases between them. Germline V gene data show CDR1 as SSHAT and CDR2 as FNYEAQ (reference sequence). The chain's CDR3 is CASSLAPRDNEQFF. In DNA, the CDR3 is TGTGCCAGCAGCTTAGCTCCCCGCGACAATGAGCAGTTCTTC.